This T cell receptor (beta chain) was sequenced during a study of shared clonotypes between healthy human individuals. Only one count was recorded for this clone. Germline V CDR1 and CDR2: MGHRA, YSYEKL. This CDR3 comprises 15 residues. With 4 bases removed from V and 5 bases from J, the gap between germline ends came to 18 bases. Naive CD8 cells were CD45RO-negative, positively selected for CCR7, excluding terminally differentiated effector memory CD45RA+ cells. Sequencing was at deep level. Assay: immunoSEQ multiplex PCR; the TCRdb copy retains only in-frame clones and omits some. The sample gives 1.5 million to 2.5 million clones, about 95% of which show up once; under 1.5% is in the top ten.

This clonotype was obtained from a man aged 18-30 years in good health. V and J are TRBV4-1 and TRBJ2-7; possible D gene TRBD2, 6 bases. The sequencing sample was made of naive CD8+ T cells sorted from blood. The CDR3: CASSPGGTRDHEQYF. CDR3 bases: TGCGCCAGCAGCCCTGGAGGGACCCGGGACCACGAGCAGTACTTC.